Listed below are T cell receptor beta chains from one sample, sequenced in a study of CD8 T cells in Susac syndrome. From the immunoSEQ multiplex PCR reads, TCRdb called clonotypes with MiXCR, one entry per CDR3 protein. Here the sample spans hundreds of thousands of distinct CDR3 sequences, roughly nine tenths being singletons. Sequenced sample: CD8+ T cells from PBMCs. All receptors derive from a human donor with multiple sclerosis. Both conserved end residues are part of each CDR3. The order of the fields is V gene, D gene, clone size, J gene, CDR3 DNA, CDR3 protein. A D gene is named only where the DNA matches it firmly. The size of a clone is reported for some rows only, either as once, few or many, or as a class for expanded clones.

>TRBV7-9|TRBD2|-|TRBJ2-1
TGTGCCAGCAGCCGTAGCGGGAGGGCCCTTGAGCAGTTCTTC
CASSRSGRALEQFF
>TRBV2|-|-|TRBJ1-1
TGTGCCACCCGGCAGGTCATGAACACTGAAGCTTTCTTT
CATRQVMNTEAFF
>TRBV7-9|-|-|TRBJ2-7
TGTGCCAGCAGCTTATTATCGGGTCCGGGCGAGCAGTACTTC
CASSLLSGPGEQYF
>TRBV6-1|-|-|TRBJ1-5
TGTGCCAGCACTGGGGTGCAGCACCCGGAAAATCAGCCCCAGCATTTT
CASTGVQHPENQPQHF
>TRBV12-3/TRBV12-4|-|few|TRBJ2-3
TGTGCCAGCAGCTTAGGCCAGGGTTCGACAGATACGCAGTATTTT
CASSLGQGSTDTQYF
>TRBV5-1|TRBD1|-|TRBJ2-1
TGCGCCAGCAGGGAGAGGGACAGTTCCTACAATGAGCAGTTCTTC
CASRERDSSYNEQFF
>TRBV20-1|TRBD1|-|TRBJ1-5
TGCAGTGCTAGAGAAAGGGGGCTAGGAGGCAATCAGCCCCAGCATTTT
CSARERGLGGNQPQHF
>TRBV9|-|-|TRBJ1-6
TGTGCCAGCAGCGTCTTCAAGGGCAATTCCCCCCTCCACTTT
CASSVFKGNSPLHF
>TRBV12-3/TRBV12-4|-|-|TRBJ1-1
TGTGCCAGCAGCCATGGACTCCCGAGGGCTGAAGCTTTCTTT
CASSHGLPRAEAFF
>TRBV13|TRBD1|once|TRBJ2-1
TGTGCCAGCAGCTCCAAGACAGGGATTCCCTACAATGAGCAGTTCTTC
CASSSKTGIPYNEQFF
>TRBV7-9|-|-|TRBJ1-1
TGTGCCAGCAGCCCGGGACCCATCAAGGAAGCTTTCTTT
CASSPGPIKEAFF
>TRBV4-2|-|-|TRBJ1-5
TGTGCCAGCAGCCTTGGGGGGGATAGTCAGCCCCAGCATTTT
CASSLGGDSQPQHF
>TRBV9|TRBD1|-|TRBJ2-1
TGTGCCAGCAGCCCCGGGACAGGGGGCTCCTACAATGAGCAGTTCTTC
CASSPGTGGSYNEQFF
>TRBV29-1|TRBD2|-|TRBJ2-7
TGCAGCGTTGAACTTAGGACTAGCGGGAGCGAGTCCTACGAGCAGTACTTC
CSVELRTSGSESYEQYF
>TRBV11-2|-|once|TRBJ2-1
TGTGCCAGCAGCCTCGGGACTCCACTCGGGGGTGAGCAGTTCTTC
CASSLGTPLGGEQFF
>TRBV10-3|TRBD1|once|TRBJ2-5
TGTGCCATCTCGAGGGGGCAGGGGCAAGAGACCCAGTACTTC
CAISRGQGQETQYF
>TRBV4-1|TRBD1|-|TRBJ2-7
TGCGCCAGCAGCCAAGAAGTCGACAGGGGTCCCTACGAGCAGTACTTC
CASSQEVDRGPYEQYF
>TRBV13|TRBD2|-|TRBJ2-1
TGTGCCAGCCGGGGGCGGGGCGGGGGGGCCGACAATGAGCAGTTCTTC
CASRGRGGGADNEQFF
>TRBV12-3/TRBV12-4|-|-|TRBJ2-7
TGTGCCAGCAGCCCTCCTGGGGGTGGCTACGAGCAGTACTTC
CASSPPGGGYEQYF
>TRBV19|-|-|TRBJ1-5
TGTGCCAGTAGTCCAGAGGGGGAAATCCAGCCCCAGCATTTT
CASSPEGEIQPQHF
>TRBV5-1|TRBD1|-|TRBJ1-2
TGCGCCAGCAGCACACGGACAGGAGCTAACTATGGCTACACCTTC
CASSTRTGANYGYTF
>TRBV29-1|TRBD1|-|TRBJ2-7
TGCAGCGTTACTACCGGGACAGGGGGGTACGAGCAGTACTTC
CSVTTGTGGYEQYF
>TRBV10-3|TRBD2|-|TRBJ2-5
TGTGCCATCAGTGAAGCGGGGCAAGAGACCCAGTACTTC
CAISEAGQETQYF
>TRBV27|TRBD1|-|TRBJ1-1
TGTGCCAGCAAGGAGGGGGCGCGTTGGACTGAAGCTTTCTTT
CASKEGARWTEAFF
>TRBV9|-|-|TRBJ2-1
TGTGCCAGCAGCGGTGGTTGGAACAATGAGCAGTTCTTC
CASSGGWNNEQFF
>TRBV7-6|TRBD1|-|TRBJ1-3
TGTGCCAGCAGCTTCGACAGGGCCCTCTCTGGAAACACCATATATTTT
CASSFDRALSGNTIYF
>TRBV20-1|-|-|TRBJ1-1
TGCAGTGCTAGAGAGTTTGACACTGAAGCTTTCTTT
CSAREFDTEAFF
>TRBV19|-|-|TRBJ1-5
TGTGCCAGTAGTCCCGAGTACTGGGGAGACCATCAGCCCCAGCATTTT
CASSPEYWGDHQPQHF
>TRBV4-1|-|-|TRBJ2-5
TGCGCCAGCAGCCGCGCTCTTCCCCCTACAGTGCACCGTACCGAGACCCAGTACTTC
CASSRALPPTVHRTETQYF
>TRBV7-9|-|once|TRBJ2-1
TGTGCCAGCCGAAGGGACCCACACAATGAGCAGTTCTTC
CASRRDPHNEQFF
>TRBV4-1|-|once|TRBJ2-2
TGCGCCAGCAGCCAAGGTAGTGACGACACCGGGGAGCTGTTTTTT
CASSQGSDDTGELFF
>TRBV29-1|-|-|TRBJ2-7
TGCAGCGTTGGTAGCATTACCTACGAGCAGTACTTC
CSVGSITYEQYF
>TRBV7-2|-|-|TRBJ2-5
TGTGCCAGCAGCCCCTCTCCAGCCGCGTTGGAGACCCAGTACTTC
CASSPSPAALETQYF
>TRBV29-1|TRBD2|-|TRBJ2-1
TGCAGCGTCCCACTAGCGGGAGGAGGTAATGAGCAGTTCTTC
CSVPLAGGGNEQFF
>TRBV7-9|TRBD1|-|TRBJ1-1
TGTGCCAGCAGCCCCCCCGGGACAGTGACAGAAGCTTTCTTT
CASSPPGTVTEAFF
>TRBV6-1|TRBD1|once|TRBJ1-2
TGTGCCAGCAGTGAATGGGGGACAGGGGTAGGGTATGGCTACACCTTC
CASSEWGTGVGYGYTF
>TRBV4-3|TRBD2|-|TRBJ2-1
TGCGCCAGCAGCCAAGGCGGGAGCTCCTACAATGAGCAGTTCTTC
CASSQGGSSYNEQFF
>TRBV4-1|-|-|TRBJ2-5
TGCGCCAGCAGCCAAGATGGGCACAGCTCCCAAGAGACCCAGTACTTC
CASSQDGHSSQETQYF
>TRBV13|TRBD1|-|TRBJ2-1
TGTGCCAGCAGCACCTCCCGGACAGGGGATCGGACGCAGTTCTTC
CASSTSRTGDRTQFF
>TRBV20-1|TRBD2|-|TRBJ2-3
TGCAGTGCCCGTGGCCGACTAGCGGGAGAGGGGAGGGCTACAGATACGCAGTATTTT
CSARGRLAGEGRATDTQYF
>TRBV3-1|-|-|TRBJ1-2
TGTGCCAGCAGCCGCGGGACGGACCCTCGGTATGGCTACACCTTC
CASSRGTDPRYGYTF
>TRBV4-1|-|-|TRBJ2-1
TGCGCCAGCAGCCAAGAGGGAGAGGGGGGTTGGAACAATGAGCAGTTCTTC
CASSQEGEGGWNNEQFF